This TCR beta chain appears in the sequencing data of a study of beta chain features in type 1 diabetes. Study findings and constraints: When VDJ junctions were examined, type 1 diabetes patients showed fewer insertions and more deletions.

The CDR3 is made up of 14 amino acids. V lost 1 base to trimming and J lost 4 bases; unmatched junction nucleotides: 4. CDR1 GTSNPN and CDR2 SVGIG come from the germline V gene (reference sequence). This clone was observed a handful of times. Its antigen is still unknown. cDNA synthesis used the whole RNA isolate, giving expressed TCRB sequences. Clones were read by immunoSEQ multiplex PCR, and TCRdb kept only the in-frame ones, dropping some. The sample consists of 150,000 to 190,000 clones, about 8.1% of them appearing once. The chain recombines TRBV30 with TRBJ1-3, with TRBD1 matching over 7 bases. Sequencing was carried out using central memory CD4+ T cells from blood. The receptor was derived from a man aged 18 to 29 in good health. The CDR3 DNA is TGTGCCTGGAGTGCCGGGACAGACGGAAACACCATATATTTT. Translation gives CAWSAGTDGNTIYF.